Given below is one T cell receptor beta chain in context. Germline V gene data show CDR1 as SQVTM and CDR2 as ANQGSEA. CDR3 length: 12 amino acids. The ends were cut back, 5 bases at V and 10 bases at J, with 15 bases in the middle. The sample comes from a study of blood T cell repertoires in COVID-19. Clones were sequenced by immunoSEQ multiplex PCR, and TCRdb holds only the in-frame ones, with some missing. Of about 480,000 clones in the sample, nearly 90% were seen once. Source material: peripheral blood. The clonotype comes from a man aged 18 to 29 with COVID-19, enrolled during active disease. The chain recombines TRBV29-1 with TRBJ2-1; a possible D gene is TRBD2 (5 bases). This CDR3 reads CSVLLGENEQFF. The CDR3 DNA is TGCAGCGTTCTCCTTGGGGAGAACGAGCAGTTCTTC.